Each of the 17 T cell receptor beta chains below was sequenced from the same sample in a study of T-cell memory formation after mild COVID-19. TCRdb analysed the 5' RACE reads with MiXCR anew, one entry per CDR3 protein. The profile shows 350,000 to 450,000 distinct CDR3 sequences, approximately 15% of them singletons. Material for sequencing was PBMCs or a T cell subset sorted from them (not recorded which). These receptors were taken from a man between 18 and 35 years old who had mild COVID-19 (a few samples of this study predate the infection). Cell type and time point are not known.

This clonotype was found a few times. This chain joins TRBV20-1 and TRBJ1-2; D ambiguous. Germline CDR1 and CDR2: DFQATT and SNEGSKA (reference sequence). The CDR3 totals 13 residues. V was clipped by 2 bases and J by 0 bases, with 7 bases between them. The DNA of the CDR3 is TGCAGTGCTAGAAGGGATACTAACTATGGCTACACCTTC. Amino acids: CSARRDTNYGYTF.

V and J are TRBV6-6 and TRBJ2-2; 7 nucleotides align to TRBD1. The trim removed 6 bases at V and 2 bases at J, leaving 9 bases unmatched. Germline lookup yields CDR1 MNHNY and CDR2 SVGAGI (reference sequence). This CDR3 region has 16 residues. In DNA, the CDR3 is TGTGCCAGCAGACTGACAGGGAATCATAACACCGGGGAGCTGTTTTTT. It codes for CASRLTGNHNTGELFF.

This clonotype has a single count. The chain couples TRBV7-9 to TRBJ1-2; 7 bases are a match to TRBD1. This CDR3 has 15 amino acids. With V trimmed by 5 bases and J by 8 bases, 14 bases remained unmatched. Looked up from germline, CDR1 is SEHNR and CDR2 is FQNEAQ (reference sequence). CDR3 sequence (DNA): TGTGCCAGCAGCCCTCAAGGGACAGCAACTAGGGGCTACACCTTC. Encoded protein: CASSPQGTATRGYTF.

There are a few counts of this clonotype. V and J are TRBV18 and TRBJ1-5, with D unresolved. CDR1 and CDR2 (germline): KGHSH, LQKENI. The ends were cut back, 0 bases at V and 2 bases at J, with 11 bases in the middle. This CDR3 is 16 amino acids long. The CDR3 is CASSPPGRVGNQPQHF. CDR3 in DNA: TGTGCCAGCTCACCACCGGGCCGGGTGGGCAATCAGCCCCAGCATTTT.

In this sample, this clonotype turned up a few times. The chain carries TRBV29-1 and TRBJ1-6, with D perhaps matching TRBD1 (6 bases). The germline CDR1 and CDR2 sequences are SQVTM and ANQGSEA. The CDR3 contains 12 residues. Trimming cost V 7 bases and J 9 bases, with 13 bases left between them. The CDR3 DNA is TGCAGCGCCCGGGACATAGGTTCACCCCTCCACTTT. Translated: CSARDIGSPLHF.

This clonotype was counted between two and nine times. V and J are TRBV7-9 and TRBJ1-1, with D perhaps matching TRBD1 (5 bases). Germline V gene sequence: CDR1 SEHNR, CDR2 FQNEAQ (reference sequence). The CDR3 is made up of 15 amino acids. Trimming stripped 5 bases from V and 1 base from J, with 14 bases between. The CDR3 DNA reads as TGTGCCAGCAGCCCGGGCGGGACGGAGAACACTGAAGCTTTCTTT. It yields the protein CASSPGGTENTEAFF.

This chain uses TRBV10-3 with TRBJ2-3; no definite D call. Trimming stripped 7 bases from V and 6 bases from J, with 11 bases between. Germline V gene data show CDR1 as ENHRY and CDR2 as SYGVKD. The CDR3 is made up of 12 amino acids. Here the CDR3 DNA reads TGTGCCATCAATAACGATATGGATACGCAGTATTTT. This sequence encodes CAINNDMDTQYF.

The genes are TRBV7-9 and TRBJ1-2; D not certain. The CDR3 loop spans 11 amino acids. Germline V gene sequence: CDR1 SEHNR, CDR2 FQNEAQ (reference sequence). Trimming removed 2 bases at V and 11 bases at J, with 9 bases between. The CDR3 here is CASSLSQAYTF. In DNA form, the CDR3 reads TGTGCCAGCAGCTTATCCCAGGCTTACACCTTC.

This clonotype was counted at least ten times. The gene calls are TRBV7-2 and TRBJ2-6; D is unresolved. Germline CDR1 SGHTA, CDR2 FQGNSA. The CDR3 is 15 amino acids. Trimming removed 0 bases from V and 0 bases from J, with 3 bases in between. Here the CDR3 reads CASSLAGSGANVLTF. CDR3 nucleotide sequence: TGTGCCAGCAGCTTAGCCGGCTCTGGGGCCAACGTCCTGACTTTC.

In its sample, this clonotype was seen a few times. The chain joins TRBV7-9 to TRBJ2-5, with 10 positions matching TRBD1. With V trimmed by 4 bases and J by 3 bases, 2 bases remained unmatched. Germline CDR1 is SEHNR and CDR2 is FQNEAQ (reference sequence). This CDR3 has 14 amino acids. The CDR3 nucleotides are TGTGCCAGCAGCTGGGGGACAGGGGAAGAGACCCAGTACTTC. Its protein is CASSWGTGEETQYF.

J is TRBJ2-1 and V is TRBV6-5, with D maybe TRBD1 (6 bases). Germline CDR1 is MNHEY and CDR2 is SVGAGI. V shed 2 bases and J shed 11 bases, with 10 bases lying between them. This CDR3 spans 12 amino acids. CDR3 sequence (DNA): TGTGCCAGCAGTTACCCCCGGGACAAGCAGTTCTTC. Residues: CASSYPRDKQFF.

This clonotype occurred a few times. J is TRBJ1-2 and V is TRBV20-1; the match to TRBD1 covers 10 bases. CDR3 length: 14 amino acids. Germline lookup yields CDR1 DFQATT and CDR2 SNEGSKA (reference sequence). Losses at the gene ends were 1 base for V and 7 bases for J; bases not matched to a gene: 6. CDR3 residues: CSARVRTGGRGYTF. DNA of the CDR3: TGCAGTGCTAGAGTGCGGACAGGGGGACGTGGCTACACCTTC.

This clonotype was seen just once. The rearrangement uses TRBV2 and TRBJ1-2; a possible D gene is TRBD1 (6 bases). Trimming took 8 bases from V and 3 from J, leaving 13 bases between them. The CDR3 sequence is 13 residues long. Germline V lookup: CDR1 SNHLY, CDR2 FYNNEI. CDR3 protein: CASDLGGDYGYTF. In DNA form, the CDR3 reads TGTGCCAGCGACCTAGGGGGTGACTATGGCTACACCTTC.

This clonotype has just a few counts. The J gene is TRBJ2-7, the V gene TRBV7-9; perhaps D is TRBD1 or TRBD2 (5 bases each). Germline lookup yields CDR1 SEHNR and CDR2 FQNEAQ (reference sequence). The CDR3 is 11 residues long. Trimming took off 3 bases at V and 6 bases at J, with 6 bases between the two ends. CDR3 coding DNA: TGTGCCAGCAGCTTGGGACCCGAGCAGTACGTC. It is translated as CASSLGPEQYV.

This clonotype was seen a few times. This chain joins TRBV18 and TRBJ1-3, with D hard to call. The V end lost 2 bases, the J end lost 5 bases, and 7 bases lay between the germline ends. Germline V gene lookup returns CDR1 KGHSH and CDR2 LQKENI. The CDR3 spans 13 residues. CDR3 loop: CASSPGSRNTIYF. CDR3 sequence (DNA): TGTGCCAGCTCACCAGGATCTCGAAACACCATATATTTT.

The V call is TRBV7-2, the J call TRBJ1-6, with D hard to call. Germline CDR1 SGHTA, CDR2 FQGNSA. The CDR3 runs 12 residues. The V gene lost 5 bases and the J gene lost 9 bases, with 8 bases spanning the gap. The CDR3 DNA follows: TGTGCCAGCAGCCTACTGTTTTCACCCCTCCACTTT. It translates to CASSLLFSPLHF.

The chain has TRBV20-1 and TRBJ2-2; TRBD1 agrees at 8 bases. Germline CDR1 reads DFQATT; CDR2 reads SNEGSKA (reference sequence). This CDR3 has 16 residues. V shed 0 bases and J 1 base; nucleotides not matched to a gene: 4. For the CDR3, the DNA is TGCAGTGCTAGAGATCCCAGGGGGCGGAACACCGGGGAGCTGTTTTTT. Translated, it gives CSARDPRGRNTGELFF.